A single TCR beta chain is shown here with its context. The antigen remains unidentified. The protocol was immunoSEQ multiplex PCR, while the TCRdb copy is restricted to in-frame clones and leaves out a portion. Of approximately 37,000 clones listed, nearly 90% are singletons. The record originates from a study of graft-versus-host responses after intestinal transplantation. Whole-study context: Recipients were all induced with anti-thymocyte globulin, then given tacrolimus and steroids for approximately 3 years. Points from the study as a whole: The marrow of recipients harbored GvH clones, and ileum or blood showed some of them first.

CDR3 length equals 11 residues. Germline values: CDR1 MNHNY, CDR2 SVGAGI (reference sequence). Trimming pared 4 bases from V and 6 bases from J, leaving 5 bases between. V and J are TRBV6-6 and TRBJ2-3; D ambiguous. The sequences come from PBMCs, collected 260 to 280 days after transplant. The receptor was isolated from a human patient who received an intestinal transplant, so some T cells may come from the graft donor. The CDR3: CASSSADTQYF. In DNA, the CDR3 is TGTGCCAGCAGTTCAGCGGATACGCAGTATTTT.